Presented here are 21 T cell receptor beta chains from one specimen sequenced in a study of neoadjuvant nivolumab and ipilimumab in lung cancer. Profiling relied on immunoSEQ multiplex PCR, and the TCRdb table lists in-frame clones only, not all of them. The sample consists of about 18,000 clones, roughly three quarters of them appearing once. This material consisted of tumor tissue, taken after neoadjuvant nivolumab, alone or with ipilimumab, at or shortly before surgery. These receptors originate from an adult with non-small cell lung cancer.

This clone was seen a handful of times. In DNA, the CDR3 is TGTGCCAGCAGTTGGGAGCGTCAGCCCCAGCATTTT. It is translated as CASSWERQPQHF. The rearrangement links TRBV2 to TRBJ1-5; D is undetermined. Per the germline V gene, CDR1 is SNHLY and CDR2 is FYNNEI. The ends were cut back, 5 bases at V and 6 bases at J, with 8 bases in the middle. The CDR3 runs to 12 residues.

The gene calls are TRBV11-2 and TRBJ2-5; 11 positions match TRBD2. After removal of 0 bases from V and 4 bases from J, the junction contained 10 bases not matched to a gene. Per germline, CDR1 SGHAT and CDR2 FQNNGV. This CDR3 has 18 amino acids. The chain's CDR3 is CASSLDVGASGRSETQYF. The DNA of the CDR3 is TGTGCCAGCAGCTTAGATGTCGGAGCTAGCGGGAGGTCAGAGACCCAGTACTTC.

The chain employs TRBV5-4 and TRBJ1-2, with D uncertain. V lost 0 bases, J lost 5 bases, and 5 bases lay in between. The germline V gene encodes CDR1 SGHNT and CDR2 YYREEE (reference sequence). The CDR3 extends over 12 amino acids. Written as DNA, the CDR3 is TGTGCCAGCAGCTTGGTCCAGTATGGCTACACCTTC. Protein product: CASSLVQYGYTF. The full variable domain, with the rest looked up from reference TRBV5-4 and TRBJ1-2, is ETGVTQSPTHLIKTRGQQVTLRCSSQSGHNTVSWYQQALGQGPQFIFQYYREEENGRGNFPPRFSGLQFPNYSSELNVNALELDDSALYLCASSLVQYGYTFGSGTRLTVV.

This chain uses TRBV7-8 with TRBJ2-2; 12 bases line up with TRBD2. V trimming: 2 bases; J trimming: 7 bases; junction bases outside the gene matches: 8. Germline V lookup: CDR1 SGHVS, CDR2 FQNEAQ. The CDR3 runs 17 residues. CDR3 sequence: CASSLLGWTSGIGELFF. The CDR3 bases are TGTGCCAGCAGCTTATTGGGATGGACTAGCGGGATCGGGGAGCTGTTTTTT.

CDR3 coding DNA: TGTGCCATCAGTGATGGGGGACCGGGACAGAGCTATGGCTACACCTTC. The encoded protein is CAISDGGPGQSYGYTF. The V gene is TRBV10-3, the J gene TRBJ1-2; 7 bases match TRBD1. Germline V gene lookup returns CDR1 ENHRY and CDR2 SYGVKD. V lost 3 bases and J lost 4; bases outside the gene matches: 11. The CDR3 sequence is 16 residues long.

The chain uses TRBV30 and TRBJ2-1, with D maybe TRBD2 (5 bases). This CDR3 has 12 residues. Germline V gene sequence: CDR1 GTSNPN, CDR2 SVGIG (reference sequence). Trimming stripped 3 bases from V and 5 bases from J, with 8 bases between. The CDR3 here is CAWSRGNNEQFF. CDR3 in DNA: TGTGCCTGGAGCCGGGGTAACAATGAGCAGTTCTTC.

The V and J genes are TRBV19 and TRBJ1-1; D ambiguous. This CDR3 spans 11 amino acids. V was trimmed by 6 bases and J by 8 bases, leaving 10 bases between them. Germline assignment: CDR1 LNHDA and CDR2 SQIVND (reference sequence). The CDR3 coding sequence is TGTGCCAGTAGCCGCATGTGGGAAGCTTTCTTT. The encoded protein is CASSRMWEAFF.

V usage is TRBV5-1 and J usage is TRBJ2-3; D is uncertain. The CDR3 has 16 residues. V was cut by 4 bases and J by 5 bases, with 20 bases left in between. Germline loops: CDR1 SGHRS, CDR2 YFSETQ. CDR3: CASSPEDPGRVDTQYF. The CDR3 DNA reads TGCGCCAGCAGCCCCGAGGACCCTGGACGTGTAGATACGCAGTATTTT.

Written as DNA, the CDR3 is TGTGCCAGCAGCCAAGAAGCCGGGAGCGGCACAGATACGCAGTATTTT. Amino acid sequence: CASSQEAGSGTDTQYF. The chain links TRBV4-2 to TRBJ2-3, with a tentative D call TRBD2 (6 bases). This CDR3 has 16 residues. Germline values: CDR1 LGHNA, CDR2 YNFKEQ. Trimming left V 0 bases short and J 1 base short, with 11 bases between.

The J gene is TRBJ2-3, the V gene TRBV25-1, with D uncertain. Trimming stripped 1 base from V and 6 bases from J, with 14 bases between. Germline CDR1 and CDR2: MGHDK and SYGVNS. This CDR3 spans 15 amino acids. The CDR3 loop is CASSEFGTPGDTQYF. The CDR3 region has the DNA TGTGCCAGCAGTGAATTCGGAACACCCGGCGATACGCAGTATTTT.

This clone appeared a single time. The chain carries TRBV7-2 and TRBJ2-7; maybe TRBD1 (6 bases). Germline V gene data show CDR1 as SGHTA and CDR2 as FQGNSA. Trimming removed 6 bases from V and 3 bases from J, with 21 bases in between. The length of the CDR3 is 16 residues. In DNA form, the CDR3 reads TGTGCCAGCAGTCCGGCTCGGGGCAGGGGATTCTACGAGCAGTACTTC. Residues: CASSPARGRGFYEQYF.

The CDR3 spells CASRASGRSSGNTIYF. CDR3 in DNA: TGTGCCAGCAGGGCCTCGGGCAGATCCTCTGGAAACACCATATATTTT. This chain links TRBV4-2 with TRBJ1-3; D unresolved. The V gene's germline CDR1 is LGHNA and CDR2 YNFKEQ. The CDR3 length is 16 residues. V was cut by 6 bases and J by 0 bases, with 15 bases left in between.

The V and J genes are TRBV18 and TRBJ2-2; tentative D call: TRBD1 (6 bases). This CDR3 spans 15 amino acids. Trimming cost V 6 bases and J 0 bases, with 11 bases left between them. The germline V gene has CDR1 KGHSH and CDR2 LQKENI. The CDR3 sequence is CASSPDRSNTGELFF. CDR3 DNA: TGTGCCAGCTCGCCGGACAGATCGAACACCGGGGAGCTGTTTTTT.

The chain carries TRBV18 and TRBJ2-7; the D call may be TRBD1 or TRBD2 (5 bases each). V was clipped by 4 bases and J by 2 bases, with 12 bases between them. Germline assignment: CDR1 KGHSH and CDR2 LQKENI. The CDR3 is 14 amino acids. The CDR3 nucleotides read TGTGCCAGCTCACATGGGGGTATCCCCTACGAGCAGTACTTC. Its protein is CASSHGGIPYEQYF.

The chain recombines TRBV7-9 with TRBJ2-3; 10 nucleotides agree with TRBD2. The V gene's germline CDR1 is SEHNR and CDR2 FQNEAQ (reference sequence). The CDR3 totals 15 residues. The V gene end was trimmed by 5 bases and the J gene end by 6 bases; junction bases not matched to a gene: 8. CDR3 DNA sequence: TGTGCCAGCAGCCCGGGACTAGCGAATATGGATACGCAGTATTTT. Translating gives CASSPGLANMDTQYF.

This clone was observed a few times. The rearrangement links TRBV10-3 to TRBJ2-7; no clear D gene. The CDR3 extends over 11 amino acids. V was cut by 0 bases and J by 6 bases, with 3 bases left in between. Looked up from germline, CDR1 is ENHRY and CDR2 is SYGVKD. The CDR3 protein is CAISESGEQYF. In nucleotides, the CDR3 is TGTGCCATCAGTGAGTCCGGCGAGCAGTACTTC.

The chain employs TRBV5-4 and TRBJ1-1, with 12 bases identical to TRBD1. CDR3 length equals 16 residues. Germline V gene lookup returns CDR1 SGHNT and CDR2 YYREEE (reference sequence). Losses at the gene ends were 4 bases for V and 5 bases for J; bases not matched to a gene: 9. This CDR3 is CASSAGQGAVFTEAFF. CDR3 DNA: TGTGCCAGCAGCGCGGGACAGGGGGCTGTGTTTACTGAAGCTTTCTTT.

The V and J genes are TRBV5-1 and TRBJ2-5, with D unresolved. This CDR3 contains 12 residues. Germline-derived CDR1 and CDR2 are SGHRS and YFSETQ. The V end was cut by 0 bases, the J end by 4 bases, with 4 bases between. CDR3 sequence (DNA): TGCGCCAGCAGCTTGGCCTCAGAGACCCAGTACTTC. Residues: CASSLASETQYF.

This chain connects TRBV9 to TRBJ2-7; TRBD2 might be the D (5 bases). CDR3 length: 14 residues. Trimming removed 3 bases at V and 5 bases at J, with 15 bases between. Germline values: CDR1 SGDLS, CDR2 YYNGEE. For the CDR3, the DNA is TGTGCCAGCAGCGGACGTACTAGTTTCCACGAGCAGTACTTC. This encodes CASSGRTSFHEQYF.

This rearrangement joins TRBV10-3 to TRBJ1-2, with 7 bases lining up with TRBD1. V shed 4 bases and J 6 bases; nucleotides not matched to a gene: 5. This CDR3 spans 13 amino acids. CDR1 is ENHRY, CDR2 SYGVKD, per germline. CDR3 nucleotide sequence: TGTGCCATCAGTGCCGGACAGGAGCATGGCTACACCTTC. Translation: CAISAGQEHGYTF.

This rearrangement joins TRBV4-1 to TRBJ2-1; no firm D call. Trimming shortened V by 0 bases and J by 6 bases, and 6 bases separated the two germline ends. CDR1 and CDR2 from the germline V gene are MGHRA and YSYEKL. The CDR3 runs 13 residues. The CDR3 here is CASSQEWVNEQFF. The CDR3 coding sequence is TGCGCCAGCAGCCAAGAATGGGTCAATGAGCAGTTCTTC.